A single sample is the source of the 18 T cell receptor beta chains below, sequenced in a study of tumour-infiltrating T cells in Burkitt lymphoma. TCRdb's copy holds only in-frame clones and misses some; the assay was immunoSEQ multiplex PCR. The sample yields 15,000 to 20,000 clones, about 80% seen once. Sequencing was carried out using tumor tissue. The receptors derive from a human donor with diffuse large B-cell lymphoma.

This chain uses TRBV2 with TRBJ2-5, with 7 positions matching TRBD1. This CDR3 contains 14 residues. The ends lost 5 bases at V and 1 base at J; junction bases unmatched: 4. Germline lookup yields CDR1 SNHLY and CDR2 FYNNEI. The CDR3 nucleotides are TGTGCCAGCAGTATACGACAGGGCCAAGAGACCCAGTACTTC. It is translated as CASSIRQGQETQYF.

This chain joins TRBV7-2 and TRBJ1-2; 7 bases are shared with TRBD1. V shed 1 base, J shed 8 bases, and the junction held 10 bases outside the gene matches. Germline loops: CDR1 SGHTA, CDR2 FQGNSA. This CDR3 has 15 amino acids. For the CDR3, the DNA is TGTGCCAGCAGCTTAGATTCCCAGGGGGTGCGCGGCTACACCTTC. Translation: CASSLDSQGVRGYTF.

The J gene is TRBJ1-3, the V gene TRBV5-4; TRBD1 is a possible D gene (5 bases). V lost 1 base and J lost 0, with 14 bases in between. The length of the CDR3 is 17 residues. Germline V lookup: CDR1 SGHNT, CDR2 YYREEE (reference sequence). CDR3 DNA sequence: TGTGCCAGCAGCTTGCGTATTTCGGGGCCCTCTGGAAACACCATATATTTT. This gives the protein CASSLRISGPSGNTIYF.

The V and J genes are TRBV2 and TRBJ1-5; D uncertain. V was clipped by 3 bases and J by 0 bases, with 9 bases between them. CDR3 length equals 15 residues. The germline V gene encodes CDR1 SNHLY and CDR2 FYNNEI. In DNA form, the CDR3 reads TGTGCCAGCAGTGAGGAGGGTGATAGCAATCAGCCCCAGCATTTT. Translation gives CASSEEGDSNQPQHF.

The chain recombines TRBV4-3 with TRBJ2-7; either TRBD1 or TRBD2 may supply D (5 bases each). CDR1 is LGHNA and CDR2 is YSLEER in the germline V gene. This CDR3 region has 15 residues. Trimming took 0 bases from V and 2 from J, leaving 11 bases between them. The CDR3 coding sequence is TGCGCCAGCAGCCAAGAATCGGGGACGGCCTACGAGCAGTACTTC. Encoded protein: CASSQESGTAYEQYF.

V gene TRBV4-2 combines with J gene TRBJ2-3; 10 bases fit TRBD1. CDR1 is LGHNA, CDR2 YNFKEQ, per germline. Trimming took 3 bases from V and 3 from J; bases not matched to a gene: 9. The CDR3 extends over 17 amino acids. The CDR3 sequence is CASSHNIGTGVTDTQYF. CDR3 nucleotides: TGTGCCAGCAGCCACAATATAGGGACAGGGGTAACAGATACGCAGTATTTT.

The rearrangement uses TRBV21-1 and TRBJ2-5; the listed D gene, TRBD1, was not tested against the DNA. TRBV21-1 is classified as a pseudogene. The CDR3 is 16 amino acids. DNA of the CDR3: TGTGCCAGCAGCAAAGGGGCTCGCCGGCGACAAGAGACCCAGTACTTC. Amino acid sequence: CASSKGARRRQETQYF.

This chain uses TRBV18 with TRBJ1-3, with D hard to call. Germline loops: CDR1 KGHSH, CDR2 LQKENI. The length of the CDR3 is 14 residues. V dropped 5 bases and J dropped 0 bases, with 8 bases sitting between them. The CDR3 DNA is TGTGCCAGCTCAACATGGGGCTCTGGAAACACCATATATTTT. Translated: CASSTWGSGNTIYF.

The chain is built from TRBV19 and TRBJ1-3; D gene uncertain. The CDR3 loop spans 14 amino acids. Germline V gene lookup returns CDR1 LNHDA and CDR2 SQIVND (reference sequence). The V gene lost 6 bases and the J gene lost 0 bases, with 9 bases spanning the gap. The CDR3 loop reads CASRAGNSGNTIYF. The CDR3 region has the DNA TGTGCCAGTAGGGCTGGGAACTCTGGAAACACCATATATTTT.

This clone has just a few counts. The chain carries TRBV4-2 and TRBJ2-1, with no clear D. The length of the CDR3 is 13 residues. In germline, CDR1 is LGHNA, CDR2 YNFKEQ. Trimming took off 5 bases at V and 5 bases at J, with 10 bases between the two ends. The CDR3 region has the DNA TGTGCCAGCAGCGCCCGGACGGACAATGAGCAGTTCTTC. Protein sequence: CASSARTDNEQFF.

The V and J genes are TRBV14 and TRBJ2-3; D unresolved. Germline V gene sequence: CDR1 SGHDN, CDR2 FVKESK. The CDR3 extends over 13 amino acids. Trimming took off 0 bases at V and 7 bases at J, with 8 bases between the two ends. CDR3 loop: CASSQEAVHTQYF. In DNA, the CDR3 is TGTGCCAGCAGCCAAGAGGCGGTCCATACGCAGTATTTT.

The rearrangement joins TRBV6-5 to TRBJ2-7; 8 positions match TRBD1. The CDR3 consists of 15 residues. CDR1 is MNHEY, CDR2 SVGAGI, per germline. The V segment lost 4 bases and the J segment 5 bases; nucleotides outside the gene matches: 10. The CDR3, as DNA: TGTGCCAGCAGTTTTGACTGGACAGGGAAGAACGAGCAGTACTTC. Protein sequence: CASSFDWTGKNEQYF.

This clone was seen only a few times. The chain joins TRBV7-9 to TRBJ1-5, with TRBD1 matching over 9 bases. The germline V gene encodes CDR1 SEHNR and CDR2 FQNEAQ (reference sequence). This CDR3 region has 15 residues. With V trimmed by 5 bases and J by 3 bases, 5 bases remained unmatched. The DNA for the CDR3 is TGTGCCAGCAGCAAACAGGGGGCGTTCAATCAGCCCCAGCATTTT. Protein sequence: CASSKQGAFNQPQHF.

This chain links TRBV19 with TRBJ2-2; D could derive from TRBD1 or TRBD2 (7 bases each). Germline CDR1 is LNHDA and CDR2 is SQIVND (reference sequence). Trimming removed 4 bases from V and 2 bases from J, with 20 bases in between. The CDR3 consists of 18 residues. CDR3 DNA: TGTGCCAGTAGTAAGGGGGGGGCAACAGGGGCTAACACCGGGGAGCTGTTTTTT. It codes for CASSKGGATGANTGELFF.

The chain is built from TRBV6-5 and TRBJ2-1; 7 positions agree with TRBD2. Germline CDR1 and CDR2: MNHEY and SVGAGI. The CDR3 length is 14 residues. Germline trimming cut 2 bases from V and 9 bases from J; bases unmatched to any gene: 7. The CDR3 loop reads CASSYGGGSLEQFF. As DNA, the CDR3 is TGTGCCAGCAGTTACGGGGGGGGTAGCCTTGAGCAGTTCTTC.

This rearrangement joins TRBV14 to TRBJ2-7; maybe TRBD2 (6 bases). The CDR3 extends over 14 amino acids. CDR1 is SGHDN and CDR2 is FVKESK in the germline V gene. V lost 2 bases, J lost 6 bases, and 14 bases lay in between. This CDR3 reads CASSQPSVPPEQYF. DNA for the CDR3: TGTGCCAGCAGCCAACCTAGCGTCCCTCCCGAGCAGTACTTC.

V and J are TRBV4-3 and TRBJ2-6; possibly TRBD2 for D (6 bases). This CDR3 is 18 amino acids long. Trimming took 0 bases from V and 2 from J, leaving 14 bases between them. Germline assignment: CDR1 LGHNA and CDR2 YSLEER. Here the CDR3 reads CASSQDMRRGAGANVLTF. The CDR3 coding sequence is TGCGCCAGCAGCCAAGATATGCGGAGGGGTGCTGGGGCCAACGTCCTGACTTTC.

The count of this clone is one. The J gene is TRBJ1-5, the V gene TRBV25-1; weak D call: TRBD1 (5 bases). This CDR3 region has 13 residues. CDR1 MGHDK and CDR2 SYGVNS come from the germline V gene. The V and J ends lost 3 bases and 4 bases respectively, with 7 bases between them. CDR3 loop: CASSDRGNQPQHF. DNA for the CDR3: TGTGCCAGCAGTGATAGGGGTAATCAGCCCCAGCATTTT. The whole variable domain, filled in from reference TRBV25-1 and TRBJ1-5, reads EADIYQTPRYLVIGTGKKITLECSQTMGHDKMYWYQQDPGMELHLIHYSYGVNSTEKGDLSSESTVSRIRTEHFPLTLESARPSHTSQYLCASSDRGNQPQHFGDGTRLSIL.